The 9 T cell receptor beta chains below come from one sample, sequenced in a study of T-cell reconstitution after alpha-beta-depleted transplantation in children. It was with unique molecular identifiers that the TCRbeta library was prepared. TCRdb re-called the PCR reads with MiXCR, one entry per CDR3 protein. This table has 70,000 to 95,000 distinct CDR3 sequences, around 16% appearing once. Sequenced material: PBMCs, mostly from graft donor cells, taken 180 days after TCRalphabeta/CD19-depleted stem cell transplant. Receptor source: a male patient between 2 and 9 years old who had a stem cell transplant for acute lymphoblastic leukemia, so the T cells may come from the graft donor.

This clonotype was detected only a few times. V usage is TRBV5-1 and J usage is TRBJ2-7, with 10 nucleotides matching TRBD1. Losses at the gene ends were 2 bases for V and 0 bases for J; bases not matched to a gene: 5. This CDR3 is 16 amino acids long. Per the germline V gene, CDR1 is SGHRS and CDR2 is YFSETQ. DNA for the CDR3: TGCGCCAGCAGCTTAGGGACAGGGGCTCTCTCCTACGAGCAGTACTTC. The encoded protein is CASSLGTGALSYEQYF.

V gene TRBV15 combines with J gene TRBJ2-5; tentatively, D is TRBD2 (5 bases). V was clipped by 4 bases and J by 1 base, with 10 bases between them. This CDR3 contains 14 residues. CDR1 and CDR2 (germline): LNHNV, YYDKDF (reference sequence). The CDR3 region has the DNA TGTGCCACCAGCACCCCTAGCAGCCAAGAGACCCAGTACTTC. Translating gives CATSTPSSQETQYF.

The gene calls are TRBV13 and TRBJ2-5, with a possible D match to TRBD1 (5 bases). Trimming removed 5 bases at V and 1 base at J, with 14 bases between. From germline, CDR1 is PRHDT and CDR2 FYEKMQ (reference sequence). This CDR3 is 15 amino acids long. The DNA for the CDR3 is TGTGCCAGCAGCCATGGGGCGGCTATCCAAGAGACCCAGTACTTC. This sequence encodes CASSHGAAIQETQYF.

The chain links TRBV7-9 to TRBJ2-3; D is undetermined. V gave up 4 bases and J gave up 4 bases, with 18 bases separating them. This CDR3 is 16 amino acids long. Germline values: CDR1 SEHNR, CDR2 FQNEAQ (reference sequence). This CDR3 is CASSSPRHLGADTQYF. The CDR3 region has the DNA TGTGCCAGCAGCTCCCCACGGCACCTTGGAGCAGATACGCAGTATTTT.

This clonotype is labeled medium-sized. The CDR3, as DNA: TGCGCCAGCAGTGTGACCGGACAGAGCCAAGAGACCCAGTACTTC. Translation: CASSVTGQSQETQYF. The V and J genes are TRBV10-1 and TRBJ2-5; perhaps TRBD1 as D (6 bases). V lost 4 bases to trimming and J lost 1 base, with 13 bases between them. CDR1 and CDR2 from the germline V gene are WNHNN and SYGVQD (reference sequence). The CDR3 contains 15 residues.

The chain recombines TRBV7-2 with TRBJ2-2; TRBD2 might be the D (5 bases). CDR1 and CDR2 (germline): SGHTA, FQGNSA. V lost 5 bases to trimming and J lost 8 bases, with 15 bases between them. The CDR3 consists of 14 residues. CDR3 DNA sequence: TGTGCCAGCAGCCCAGGAGGCTTTGAAGGGGAGCTGTTTTTT. This translates into CASSPGGFEGELFF.

This clonotype was seen ten or more times. The rearrangement joins TRBV7-2 to TRBJ2-3; 7 nucleotides match TRBD1. With 3 bases clipped from V and 4 bases from J, the junction kept 1 base outside the gene matches. This CDR3 is built from 13 residues. The germline V gene has CDR1 SGHTA and CDR2 FQGNSA. CDR3 DNA sequence: TGTGCCAGCAGCTTCGGGACAGCAGATACGCAGTATTTT. This codes for CASSFGTADTQYF.

This clonotype came up a few times. The V gene is TRBV7-9, the J gene TRBJ1-1, with a possible D match to TRBD1 (5 bases). Trimming took 5 bases from V and 0 from J, leaving 10 bases between them. Germline V gene sequence: CDR1 SEHNR, CDR2 FQNEAQ (reference sequence). CDR3 length: 14 amino acids. The CDR3 sequence is CASSGGTLNTEAFF. CDR3 DNA sequence: TGTGCCAGCAGCGGAGGGACGTTGAACACTGAAGCTTTCTTT.

This clonotype was counted between two and nine times. J is TRBJ1-5 and V is TRBV12-3 or TRBV12-4, with TRBD1 as a possible D gene (5 bases). Trimming left V 8 bases short and J 2 bases short, with 7 bases between. The CDR3 extends over 12 amino acids. CDR3 bases: TGTGCCAGCTCGGGGGGCAATCAGCCCCAGCATTTT. Amino acids: CASSGGNQPQHF.